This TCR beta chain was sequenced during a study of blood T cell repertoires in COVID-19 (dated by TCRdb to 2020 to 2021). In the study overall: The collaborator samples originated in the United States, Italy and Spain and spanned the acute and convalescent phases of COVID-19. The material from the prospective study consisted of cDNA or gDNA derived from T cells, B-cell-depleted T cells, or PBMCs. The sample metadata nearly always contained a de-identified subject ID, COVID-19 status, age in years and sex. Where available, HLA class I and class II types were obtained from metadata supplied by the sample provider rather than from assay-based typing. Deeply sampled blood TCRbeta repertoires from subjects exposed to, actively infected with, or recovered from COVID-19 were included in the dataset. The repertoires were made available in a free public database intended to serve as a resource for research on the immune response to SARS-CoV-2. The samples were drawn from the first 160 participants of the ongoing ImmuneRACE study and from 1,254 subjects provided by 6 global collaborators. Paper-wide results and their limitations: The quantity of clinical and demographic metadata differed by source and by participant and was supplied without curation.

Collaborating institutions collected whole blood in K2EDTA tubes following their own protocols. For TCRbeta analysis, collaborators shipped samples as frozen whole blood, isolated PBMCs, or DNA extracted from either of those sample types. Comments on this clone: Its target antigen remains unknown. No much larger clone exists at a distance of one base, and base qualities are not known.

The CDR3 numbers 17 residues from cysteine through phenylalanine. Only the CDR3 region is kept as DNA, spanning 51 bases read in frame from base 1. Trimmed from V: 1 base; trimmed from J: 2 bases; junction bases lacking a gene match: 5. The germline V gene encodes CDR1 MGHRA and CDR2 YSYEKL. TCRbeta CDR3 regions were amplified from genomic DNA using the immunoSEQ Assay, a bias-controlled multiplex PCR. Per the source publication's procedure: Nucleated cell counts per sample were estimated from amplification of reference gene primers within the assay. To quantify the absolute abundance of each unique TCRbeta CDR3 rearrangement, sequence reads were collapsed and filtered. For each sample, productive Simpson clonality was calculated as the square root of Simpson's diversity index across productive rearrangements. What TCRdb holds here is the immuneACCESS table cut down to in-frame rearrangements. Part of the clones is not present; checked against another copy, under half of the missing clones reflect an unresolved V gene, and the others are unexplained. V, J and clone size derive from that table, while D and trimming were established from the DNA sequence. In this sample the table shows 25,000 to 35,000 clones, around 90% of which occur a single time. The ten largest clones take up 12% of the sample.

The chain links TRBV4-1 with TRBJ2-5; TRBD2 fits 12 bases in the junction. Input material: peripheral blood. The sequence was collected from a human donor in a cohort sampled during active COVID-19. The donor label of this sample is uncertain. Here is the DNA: TGCGCCAGCAGCCAAGTCCTAGCGGGAGGGCGACAAGAGACCCAGTACTTC. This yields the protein CASSQVLAGGRQETQYF.